This T cell receptor beta chain was observed in a study of PD-1 blockade in classical Hodgkin lymphoma. Study details: Administration of nivolumab to patients was at 3 mg/kg intravenously every 2 weeks. Study-wide results and limits: Complete responders' baseline diversity resembled that of newly diagnosed patients. Newly diagnosed patients reportedly trailed healthy donors in baseline TCR diversity. By C4D1, diversity of CD4+ TCRs had risen significantly, whereas that of CD8+ TCRs had not.

Profiled with immunoSEQ multiplex PCR; TCRdb holds only in-frame clones, not every one. The sample contains 40,000 to 50,000 clones, around 69% of which appear only once. Of note for this clone: What it binds is unknown.

Time point reported: cycle 4 day 1 (C4D1), after 5 to 7 weeks of nivolumab. Every patient had relapsed following autologous stem cell transplantation, and cohorts differed in brentuximab vedotin exposure. The ends lost 5 bases at V and 7 bases at J; junction bases unmatched: 12. Germline CDR1 and CDR2: SGHTA and FQGNSA. The CDR3 is 16 residues long. The gene calls are TRBV7-2 and TRBJ1-4, with 8 bases aligning to TRBD1. The starting material was peripheral blood mononuclear cells (PBMCs), obtained before the fourth cycle of nivolumab. The receptor was isolated from a human donor with classical Hodgkin lymphoma. The CDR3 region has the DNA TGTGCCAGCAGCCGTCCTCCAGGGGGCAATGGTGAAAAACTGTTTTTT. This sequence encodes CASSRPPGGNGEKLFF.